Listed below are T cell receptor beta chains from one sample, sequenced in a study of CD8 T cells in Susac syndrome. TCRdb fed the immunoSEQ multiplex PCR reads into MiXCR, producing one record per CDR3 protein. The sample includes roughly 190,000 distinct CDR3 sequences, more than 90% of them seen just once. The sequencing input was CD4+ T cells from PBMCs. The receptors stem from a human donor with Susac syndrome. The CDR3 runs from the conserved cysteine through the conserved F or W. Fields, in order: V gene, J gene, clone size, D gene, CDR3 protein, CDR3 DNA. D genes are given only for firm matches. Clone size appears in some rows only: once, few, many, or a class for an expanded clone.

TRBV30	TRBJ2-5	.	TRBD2	CAWSDHGTSGGETQYF	TGTGCCTGGAGTGACCACGGGACTAGCGGGGGAGAGACCCAGTACTTC
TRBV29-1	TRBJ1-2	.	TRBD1	CSVMDRGVYGYTF	TGCAGCGTTATGGACAGGGGTGTCTATGGCTACACCTTC
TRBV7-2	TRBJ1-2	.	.	CASTLILGYTF	TGTGCCAGCACCCTTATATTAGGCTACACCTTC
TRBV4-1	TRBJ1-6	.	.	CASSHPSGGLNSPLHF	TGCGCCAGCAGCCATCCCTCCGGAGGGCTTAATTCACCCCTCCACTTT
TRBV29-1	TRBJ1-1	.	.	CSVEASTGTEAFF	TGCAGCGTTGAAGCCTCGACGGGCACTGAAGCTTTCTTT
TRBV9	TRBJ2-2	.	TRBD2	CASSVTSGGANTGELFF	TGTGCCAGCAGCGTGACTAGCGGGGGGGCGAACACCGGGGAGCTGTTTTTT
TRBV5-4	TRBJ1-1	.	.	CASSLVARGGTEAFF	TGTGCCAGCAGCTTGGTGGCCAGGGGAGGAACTGAAGCTTTCTTT
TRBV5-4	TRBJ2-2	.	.	CASSASGTTNTGELFF	TGTGCCAGCAGCGCATCCGGGACGACGAACACCGGGGAGCTGTTTTTT
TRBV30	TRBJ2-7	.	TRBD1	CAWSAGQVGRYEQYF	TGTGCCTGGAGCGCTGGACAGGTCGGCCGGTACGAGCAGTACTTC
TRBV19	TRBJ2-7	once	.	CASSIRQKPYEQYF	TGTGCCAGTAGTATACGACAGAAACCTTACGAGCAGTACTTC
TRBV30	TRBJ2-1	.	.	CAWSQGNEQFF	TGTGCCTGGAGCCAGGGCAATGAGCAGTTCTTC
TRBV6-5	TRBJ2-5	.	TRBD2	CASRNSGGQQETQYF	TGTGCCAGCAGAAATAGCGGGGGACAACAAGAGACCCAGTACTTC
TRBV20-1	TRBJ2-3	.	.	CSASRVLARTDTQYF	TGCAGTGCTAGTAGGGTCCTAGCGCGCACAGATACGCAGTATTTT
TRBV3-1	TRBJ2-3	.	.	CASSPSGPGRDTQYF	TGTGCCAGCAGCCCCTCGGGGCCGGGTCGAGATACGCAGTATTTT
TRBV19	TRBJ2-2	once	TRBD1	CASSSRPGTGTGELFF	TGTGCCAGTAGTTCCCGACCCGGGACAGGTACCGGGGAGCTGTTTTTT
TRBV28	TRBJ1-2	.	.	CASRKTPPGYGYTF	TGTGCCAGCAGGAAAACCCCCCCAGGGTATGGCTACACCTTC
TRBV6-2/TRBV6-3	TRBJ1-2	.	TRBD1	CASSRDRFIDGYTF	TGTGCCAGCAGTAGGGACAGATTCATCGATGGCTACACCTTC
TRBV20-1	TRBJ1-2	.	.	CSARIGSGSFYGYTF	TGCAGTGCTAGGATCGGCAGCGGGTCTTTCTATGGCTACACCTTC
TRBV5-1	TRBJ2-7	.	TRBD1	CASSLIGTGGDEQYF	TGCGCCAGCAGCTTAATTGGGACAGGGGGCGACGAGCAGTACTTC
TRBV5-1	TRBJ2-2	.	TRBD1	CATTPVTGDTGELFF	TGCGCCACCACACCGGTCACAGGGGATACCGGGGAGCTGTTTTTT
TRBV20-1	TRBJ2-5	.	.	CSARKGEGPQGQYF	TGCAGTGCTAGAAAGGGGGAGGGGCCACAAGGGCAGTACTTC
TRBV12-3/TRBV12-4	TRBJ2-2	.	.	CASSPLWVGGELFF	TGTGCCAGCAGTCCCCTCTGGGTTGGCGGGGAGCTGTTTTTT
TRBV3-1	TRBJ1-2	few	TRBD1	CASSQVGGNYGYTF	TGTGCCAGCAGCCAAGTAGGGGGCAACTATGGCTACACCTTC
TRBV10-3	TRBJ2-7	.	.	CAIGSYEQYF	TGTGCCATCGGCTCCTACGAGCAGTACTTC
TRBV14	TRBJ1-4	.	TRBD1	CASSGLQGVGEKLFF	TGTGCCAGCAGCGGCCTACAGGGGGTAGGTGAAAAACTGTTTTTT
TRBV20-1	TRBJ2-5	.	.	CSASPGRQETQYF	TGCAGTGCTAGCCCCGGGCGGCAAGAGACCCAGTACTTC
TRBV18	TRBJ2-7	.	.	CASSPPLGQSTYEQYF	TGTGCCAGCTCACCACCGTTAGGACAGTCGACCTACGAGCAGTACTTC
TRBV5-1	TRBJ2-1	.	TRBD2	CASSLETSGGYNEQFF	TGCGCCAGCAGCTTGGAAACTAGCGGGGGTTATAATGAGCAGTTCTTC
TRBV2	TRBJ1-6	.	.	CASKEGYNSPLHF	TGTGCCAGCAAAGAGGGGTATAATTCACCCCTCCACTTT
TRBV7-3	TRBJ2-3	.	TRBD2	CASSLGAGSSGVTDTQYF	TGTGCCAGCAGCTTAGGGGCGGGTTCTAGCGGGGTCACAGATACGCAGTATTTT
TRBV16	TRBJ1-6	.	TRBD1	CASSQRTGQGFGPLHF	TGTGCCAGCAGCCAAAGAACGGGACAGGGGTTCGGACCCCTCCACTTT
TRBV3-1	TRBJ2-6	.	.	CASSIPFSGANVLTF	TGTGCCAGCAGCATCCCATTCTCTGGGGCCAACGTCCTGACTTTC
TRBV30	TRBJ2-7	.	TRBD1	CAWSIGDRGFSYEQYF	TGTGCCTGGAGTATCGGGGACAGGGGGTTTTCCTACGAGCAGTACTTC
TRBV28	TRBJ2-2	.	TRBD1	CASSSLGQVAELFF	TGTGCCAGCAGTTCACTTGGACAGGTCGCAGAGCTGTTTTTT
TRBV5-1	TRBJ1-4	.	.	CASKSEGPEKLFF	TGCGCCAGCAAGTCGGAAGGCCCGGAAAAACTGTTTTTT
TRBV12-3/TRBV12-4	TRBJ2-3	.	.	CASSLLPVNTQYF	TGTGCCAGCAGTCTTTTGCCGGTCAATACGCAGTATTTT
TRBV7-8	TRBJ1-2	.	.	CASSLAGPNYDYTF	TGTGCCAGCAGCTTAGCTGGACCTAACTATGACTACACCTTC
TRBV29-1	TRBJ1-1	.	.	CSVEESGRKAFF	TGCAGCGTTGAAGAGTCAGGGAGAAAAGCTTTCTTT
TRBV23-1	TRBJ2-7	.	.	CASSQSRQANSYEQYF	TGCGCCAGCAGTCAATCCCGACAGGCCAACTCCTACGAGCAGTACTTC
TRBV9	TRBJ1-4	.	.	CASSVGPATNEKLFF	TGTGCCAGCAGCGTAGGGCCTGCAACTAATGAAAAACTGTTTTTT
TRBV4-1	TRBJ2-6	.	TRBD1	CASRDRDRGPGANVLTF	TGCGCCAGCAGGGACCGGGACAGGGGCCCTGGGGCCAACGTCCTGACTTTC
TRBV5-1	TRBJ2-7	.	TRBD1	CASSPGQVGPYEQYF	TGCGCCAGCAGCCCGGGACAGGTGGGTCCCTACGAGCAGTACTTC
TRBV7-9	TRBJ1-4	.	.	CAVRGTGEKLFF	TGTGCCGTGAGGGGAACGGGGGAAAAACTGTTTTTT
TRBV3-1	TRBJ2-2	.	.	CASSQVEGPTNTGELFF	TGTGCCAGCAGCCAAGTTGAGGGACCGACGAACACCGGGGAGCTGTTTTTT
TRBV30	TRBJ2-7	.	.	CASREPGALGSYEQYF	TGTGCCTCCCGAGAGCCGGGGGCCCTAGGTTCCTACGAGCAGTACTTC
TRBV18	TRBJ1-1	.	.	CASSPERTEAFF	TGTGCCAGCTCACCAGAGCGAACTGAAGCTTTCTTT
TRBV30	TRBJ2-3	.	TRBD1	CACPPGQGATDTRYF	TGTGCCTGTCCGCCGGGACAGGGGGCTACAGATACGCGGTATTTT
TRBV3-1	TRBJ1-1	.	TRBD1	CASSRGQGAEAFF	TGTGCCAGCAGCCGTGGACAGGGCGCTGAAGCTTTCTTT
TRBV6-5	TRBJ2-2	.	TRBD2	CASSYSTGEGGELFF	TGTGCCAGCAGTTACTCGACGGGGGAGGGCGGGGAGCTGTTTTTT
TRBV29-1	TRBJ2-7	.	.	CSVEGAAGLGEQYF	TGCAGCGTTGAAGGTGCGGCGGGGTTGGGCGAGCAGTACTTC
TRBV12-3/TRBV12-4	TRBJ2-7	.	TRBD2	CASSTARGLAGVQYF	TGTGCCAGCAGTACTGCCCGGGGACTAGCGGGGGTACAGTACTTC
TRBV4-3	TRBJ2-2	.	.	CASSQEDTGELFF	TGCGCCAGCAGCCAAGAGGACACCGGGGAGCTGTTTTTT